The T cell receptor (beta chain) under discussion was sequenced for a study of neoadjuvant nivolumab and ipilimumab in lung cancer. Study overall: Patients got nivolumab 3 mg/kg on days 1, 15 and 29; combination added ipilimumab 1 mg/kg day 1.

General study points: Only a small number of samples underwent TCR sequencing. TCR richness and clonality were higher in tumors than adjacent uninvolved lung. Only two of four nivolumab-treated tumors gained richness and clonality by surgery.

The CDR3 has 15 amino acids. The junction had 4 bases not matched to a gene; V was cut back by 2 bases and J by 3 bases. The germline V gene encodes CDR1 MNHNY and CDR2 SVGAGI (reference sequence). Details on this clone: Its antigen is undetermined.

Libraries were prepared by immunoSEQ multiplex PCR; TCRdb keeps only in-frame clonotypes and omits some of them. The repertoire holds fewer than 25,000 clones, with under 90% as singletons. The sequencing used peripheral blood, collected before neoadjuvant nivolumab, alone or with ipilimumab. V gene TRBV6-6 combines with J gene TRBJ1-5, with TRBD1 identical over 7 bases. This TCR was sampled from an adult with non-small cell lung cancer. The CDR3 DNA sequence: TGTGCCAGCAGTTACACGGGACAGCTCAATCAGCCCCAGCATTTT. Translated, it gives CASSYTGQLNQPQHF.